This TCR beta chain was sequenced for a study of CD8+ T cells in alopecia areata. General study results and limits: Alopecia totalis/universalis scalp especially showed more expanded CD8+ clones than normal scalp.

With respect to this clone: Its target is not known.

Treatment defined: oral pan-JAK inhibitor, 5-10 mg twice daily. Following RNA extraction, reverse transcription yielded cDNA that acted as the sequencing template. This table comes from immunoSEQ multiplex PCR, and its TCRdb copy is limited to in-frame clones, with some not included. The data hold about 200,000 clones, with 30% to 40% observed a single time. The CDR3 consists of 17 residues. Trimming removed 1 base from V and 2 bases from J; junction bases left unmatched: 9. CDR1 and CDR2 (germline): GTSNPN, SVGIG (reference sequence). The starting material was CD4+ T cells sorted from blood, obtained at week 34, from a patient treated with tofacitinib. The clonotype originates from a human donor with alopecia areata. The rearrangement links TRBV30 to TRBJ2-3; 10 nucleotides match TRBD2. This CDR3 reads CAWSATRTSGITDTQYF. CDR3 sequence (DNA): TGTGCCTGGAGTGCTACCCGGACTAGCGGAATCACAGATACGCAGTATTTT.